This entry describes one T cell receptor beta chain. The CDR3 runs to 14 residues. V was shortened by 5 bases and J by 2 bases, with 12 bases between the two germline ends. The V gene's germline CDR1 is GTSNPN and CDR2 SVGIG (reference sequence). This sample is part of a study of blood T cells in healthy people across ages. Through a sample-barcoded 5' primer and a J-beta primer mix, a second PCR was run for roughly 6 to 12 cycles. TCRdb re-derived calls from the 5' RACE reads in MiXCR, one entry per CDR3 protein. The data show roughly 700,000 distinct CDR3 sequences, with 32% seen just once and over 15% held by the top ten.

Sequenced input: blood. The rearrangement uses TRBV30 and TRBJ1-4, with a possible D match to TRBD1 (5 bases). This clonotype was obtained from an elderly woman in good health. The CDR3 is CAWGPQGTNEKLFF. CDR3 coding DNA: TGTGCCTGGGGTCCCCAGGGCACTAATGAAAAACTGTTTTTT.